A single sample is the source of the 27 T cell receptor beta chains below, sequenced in a study of quantifying T cell responses using KT2 cells. About the research overall: RNA was reverse transcribed with TCR alpha and beta constant-region primers.

Each cDNA got a UMI-containing oligo ligated at its 3' end. An equimolar mix of RC1.1 and RC1.2 primed the beta chain across TRBC1 and TRBC2. TCRdb re-analysed the UMI-ligation and nested PCR reads in MiXCR, keeping a single row per CDR3 protein. The data contain tens of thousands of distinct CDR3 sequences, about 12% of them seen just once; the ten biggest clones take up 9.4%. Source material: PBMCs spiked with cells of the T cell clone KT2. Every receptor here comes from a human donor.

This clonotype turned up a few times. The chain employs TRBV5-1 and TRBJ1-1; 8 positions agree with TRBD1. The CDR3 loop spans 14 amino acids. Trimming took 3 bases from V and 0 from J; bases not matched to a gene: 1. Germline assignment: CDR1 SGHRS and CDR2 YFSETQ. The CDR3 loop reads CASSWDRMNTEAFF. CDR3 DNA: TGCGCCAGCAGCTGGGACAGGATGAACACTGAAGCTTTCTTT.

This clonotype has more than one count but fewer than ten. The chain employs TRBV29-1 and TRBJ2-7; a weak D match, TRBD1 (7 bases). V was cut by 4 bases and J by 2 bases, with 15 bases left in between. The length of the CDR3 is 14 residues. Germline V CDR1 and CDR2: SQVTM, ANQGSEA. The CDR3 protein is CSVAAGQGAYEQYF. CDR3 DNA sequence: TGCAGCGTTGCAGCGGGTCAGGGGGCCTACGAGCAGTACTTC.

There are many counts of this clonotype. The chain joins TRBV5-1 to TRBJ2-2; the D gene is possibly TRBD2 (5 bases). This CDR3 is 14 amino acids long. V was trimmed by 0 bases and J by 8 bases, leaving 11 bases between them. Germline V gives CDR1 SGHRS, CDR2 YFSETQ. This CDR3 is CASSLAGGGGELFF. In DNA form, the CDR3 reads TGCGCCAGCAGCTTGGCCGGAGGAGGAGGGGAGCTGTTTTTT.

This clonotype appeared a few times. The genes are TRBV7-6 and TRBJ2-5, with D hard to call. Per germline, CDR1 SGHVS and CDR2 FNYEAQ. Trimming shortened V by 0 bases and J by 5 bases, and 1 base separated the two germline ends. The CDR3 consists of 11 residues. CDR3 nucleotide sequence: TGTGCCAGCAGCTTAGCTGAGACCCAGTACTTC. Its translation is CASSLAETQYF.

This clonotype was observed many times. The chain couples TRBV6-1 to TRBJ2-3; the match to TRBD2 covers 9 bases. J was trimmed by 1 base and V by 6 bases; bases with no gene match: 5. CDR1 is MNHNS, CDR2 SASEGT, per germline. The CDR3 extends over 15 amino acids. The CDR3 coding sequence is TGTGCCAGCAGGGGTAGCGGGGGCGGCACAGATACGCAGTATTTT. As protein: CASRGSGGGTDTQYF.

This clonotype came up a few times. The chain carries TRBV25-1 and TRBJ1-2; D ambiguous. V lost 4 bases and J 9 bases, leaving 24 bases between the germline ends. Germline CDR1 is MGHDK and CDR2 is SYGVNS. The CDR3 is 16 amino acids. The CDR3 sequence is CASSVGGRGALTSYTF. In DNA, the CDR3 is TGTGCCAGCAGTGTTGGTGGCCGAGGCGCTCTAACGAGCTACACCTTC.

The rearrangement links TRBV20-1 to TRBJ1-3, with no clear D. Germline V gene data show CDR1 as DFQATT and CDR2 as SNEGSKA (reference sequence). This CDR3 spans 12 amino acids. Trimming removed 5 bases at V and 1 base at J, with 6 bases between. The CDR3 reads CSASTSGNTIYF. CDR3 sequence (DNA): TGCAGTGCTTCGACTTCTGGAAACACCATATATTTT.

Only a few counts were recorded for this clonotype. V and J are TRBV6-5 and TRBJ1-2; D gene uncertain. The CDR3 extends over 13 amino acids. V dropped 6 bases and J dropped 4 bases, with 12 bases sitting between them. Germline lookup yields CDR1 MNHEY and CDR2 SVGAGI. The CDR3, as DNA: TGTGCCAGCAGGGGAAGGATGGGCTATGGCTACACCTTC. Translating it yields CASRGRMGYGYTF.

CDR3: CASSSAPTYEQYF. CDR3 nucleotides: TGTGCCAGCAGCTCAGCTCCCACCTACGAGCAGTACTTC. The rearrangement links TRBV6-6 to TRBJ2-7; D gene unclear. Looked up from germline, CDR1 is MNHNY and CDR2 is SVGAGI (reference sequence). The CDR3 spans 13 residues. Trimming left V 6 bases short and J 2 bases short, with 11 bases between.

The chain combines TRBV9 with TRBJ2-6, with D unresolved. This CDR3 spans 19 amino acids. Per germline, CDR1 SGDLS and CDR2 YYNGEE. V gave up 4 bases and J gave up 6 bases, with 26 bases separating them. The CDR3 reads CASSLMGSTIGTVANVLTF. The DNA for the CDR3 is TGTGCCAGCAGCCTAATGGGGTCCACCATAGGAACTGTGGCCAACGTCCTGACTTTC.

The table lists this clonotype with a few counts. The chain joins TRBV5-6 to TRBJ1-3, with TRBD1 as a possible D gene (5 bases). Trimming left V 0 bases short and J 2 bases short, with 12 bases between. This CDR3 contains 16 residues. The germline V gene encodes CDR1 SGHDT and CDR2 YYEEEE. CDR3 sequence reads: CASSLGIQAPGNTIYF. The CDR3 DNA is TGTGCCAGCAGCTTGGGGATACAGGCACCTGGAAACACCATATATTTT.

This clonotype was observed at least ten times. The V call is TRBV6-1, the J call TRBJ1-1; D remains ambiguous. Germline V lookup: CDR1 MNHNS, CDR2 SASEGT. The CDR3 has 13 amino acids. Trimming left V 2 bases short and J 4 bases short, with 8 bases between. CDR3 in amino acids: CASSESEFTEAFF. The CDR3 nucleotides are TGTGCCAGCAGTGAATCTGAGTTCACTGAAGCTTTCTTT.

The chain combines TRBV6-5 with TRBJ2-5, with 8 nucleotides matching TRBD2. Germline CDR1 and CDR2: MNHEY and SVGAGI. This CDR3 comprises 12 residues. With V trimmed by 6 bases and J by 5 bases, 2 bases remained unmatched. The CDR3 DNA reads as TGTGCCAGCAGGGGACTAGGGGAGACCCAGTACTTC. Translating gives CASRGLGETQYF.

The sample holds a few counts of this clonotype. The chain is built from TRBV20-1 and TRBJ2-6; D is unresolved. Germline V gene sequence: CDR1 DFQATT, CDR2 SNEGSKA (reference sequence). The CDR3 consists of 15 residues. Deletions cut 0 bases from V and 1 base from J, with 7 bases between. The CDR3 here is CSARDTLSGANVLTF. The CDR3, as DNA: TGCAGTGCTAGAGATACCCTATCTGGGGCCAACGTCCTGACTTTC.

This clonotype was observed a handful of times. This chain uses TRBV7-2 with TRBJ2-5, with 12 nucleotides matching TRBD2. The V segment lost 4 bases and the J segment 5 bases; nucleotides outside the gene matches: 5. CDR1 and CDR2 from the germline V gene are SGHTA and FQGNSA. This CDR3 is 15 amino acids long. CDR3 amino acids: CASSSLAGGPETQYF. As DNA, the CDR3 is TGTGCCAGCAGCTCCCTAGCGGGAGGGCCTGAGACCCAGTACTTC. The full variable domain, with the rest looked up from reference TRBV7-2 and TRBJ2-5, is GAGVSQSPSNKVTEKGKDVELRCDPISGHTALYWYRQSLGQGLEFLIYFQGNSAPDKSGLPSDRFSAERTGGSVSTLTIQRTQQEDSAVYLCASSSLAGGPETQYFGPGTRLLVL.

Ten or more counts support this clonotype. The chain carries TRBV6-6 and TRBJ1-1; perhaps TRBD1 as D (6 bases). V lost 4 bases, J lost 6 bases, and 24 bases lay in between. The CDR3 has 17 residues. Germline V lookup: CDR1 MNHNY, CDR2 SVGAGI (reference sequence). CDR3 amino acids: CASSFVSPGDPWAEAFF. CDR3 nucleotides: TGTGCCAGCAGTTTCGTAAGCCCAGGGGACCCATGGGCTGAAGCTTTCTTT.

DNA of the CDR3: TGTGCCAGCAGTCTATACAGGGGCCCGGTAGCTTTCTTT. Protein sequence: CASSLYRGPVAFF. The chain carries TRBV12-3 or TRBV12-4 and TRBJ1-1, with 7 bases identical to TRBD1. The V segment lost 5 bases and the J segment 10 bases; nucleotides outside the gene matches: 10. CDR3 length: 13 amino acids.

This clonotype was found a few times. The V call is TRBV5-6, the J call TRBJ1-2, with TRBD1 matching 7 bases. Germline V gene data show CDR1 as SGHDT and CDR2 as YYEEEE. Unmatched junction bases numbered 6, after V lost 4 bases and J lost 3 bases. The CDR3 has 14 amino acids. As DNA, the CDR3 is TGTGCCAGCAGCCCCGGGACAGAGTACTATGGCTACACCTTC. It yields the protein CASSPGTEYYGYTF.

This clonotype was counted at least ten times. J is TRBJ1-3 and V is TRBV3-1; TRBD1 is a possible D gene (5 bases). Germline CDR1 reads LGHDT; CDR2 reads YNNKEL (reference sequence). Trimming took off 3 bases at V and 2 bases at J, with 20 bases between the two ends. This CDR3 has 18 residues. The CDR3 region is CASSHWSSQGSAGNTIYF. The CDR3 DNA follows: TGTGCCAGCAGCCACTGGAGTTCCCAGGGATCGGCTGGAAACACCATATATTTT.

This clonotype has only a few counts. The chain joins TRBV21-1 to TRBJ2-7; TRBD2, as called in the table, went unchecked against the DNA. TRBV21-1 is given as a pseudogene. The CDR3 runs 19 residues. CDR3 in amino acids: CASSKATSVTSPNSYEQYF. The CDR3 nucleotides read TGTGCCAGCAGCAAAGCGACTAGCGTCACGTCCCCGAACTCCTACGAGCAGTACTTC.

The chain combines TRBV12-3 or TRBV12-4 with TRBJ2-1; 7 bases line up with TRBD2. The CDR3 contains 11 residues. After removal of 7 bases from V and 9 bases from J, the junction contained 3 bases not matched to a gene. Here the CDR3 reads CASTRGVEQFF. In nucleotides, the CDR3 is TGTGCCAGCACCCGGGGGGTTGAGCAGTTCTTC.

A few counts support this clonotype. The V and J genes are TRBV29-1 and TRBJ1-2; 7 nucleotides match TRBD1. The V gene's germline CDR1 is SQVTM and CDR2 ANQGSEA. Trimming took 8 bases from V and 7 from J; bases not matched to a gene: 13. This CDR3 has 13 amino acids. Here the CDR3 reads CSFGQARSGGYTF. The CDR3 region has the DNA TGCAGCTTTGGACAGGCGAGGAGTGGTGGCTACACCTTC.

This clonotype appeared many times. The chain joins TRBV6-4 to TRBJ2-7; D unclear. Germline assignment: CDR1 MRHNA and CDR2 SNTAGT. Trimming removed 0 bases from V and 2 bases from J, with 5 bases in between. The CDR3 is made up of 13 amino acids. The CDR3 DNA reads as TGTGCCAGCAGTGACTCGACAACCTACGAGCAGTACTTC. Encoded protein: CASSDSTTYEQYF.

This clonotype showed up just a few times. The chain employs TRBV11-1 and TRBJ2-3, with D hard to call. This CDR3 region has 15 residues. The germline CDR1 and CDR2 sequences are SGHAT and FQDESV (reference sequence). V was pared by 5 bases and J by 2 bases, with 14 bases between. The CDR3 DNA reads as TGTGCCAGCAGCCATGAATGGGGTCCCACAGATACGCAGTATTTT. Translating gives CASSHEWGPTDTQYF. The full variable domain, with the rest looked up from reference TRBV11-1 and TRBJ2-3, is EAEVAQSPRYKITEKSQAVAFWCDPISGHATLYWYRQILGQGPELLVQFQDESVVDDSQLPKDRFSAERLKGVDSTLKIQPAELGDSAMYLCASSHEWGPTDTQYFGPGTRLTVL.

The chain joins TRBV6-2 or TRBV6-3 to TRBJ1-1; no reliable D call. Trimming removed 1 base from V and 4 bases from J, with 13 bases in between. Germline V gene lookup returns CDR1 MNHEY and CDR2 SVGEGT. The CDR3 consists of 15 residues. The CDR3 region is CASSYFDPRVTEAFF. DNA of the CDR3: TGTGCCAGCAGTTACTTCGACCCGAGGGTCACTGAAGCTTTCTTT.

The chain links TRBV4-1 to TRBJ1-2; D remains ambiguous. Per the germline V gene, CDR1 is MGHRA and CDR2 is YSYEKL. Deletions cut 3 bases from V and 0 bases from J, with 14 bases between. The CDR3 runs to 16 residues. Here the CDR3 DNA reads TGCGCCAGCAGCCAGGTACTCAGGAAAACTAACTATGGCTACACCTTC. It translates to CASSQVLRKTNYGYTF.

The chain couples TRBV20-1 to TRBJ2-5; tentative D call: TRBD1 (5 bases). The CDR3 has 11 residues. With 5 bases removed from V and 2 bases from J, the gap between germline ends came to 6 bases. CDR1 and CDR2 (germline): DFQATT, SNEGSKA (reference sequence). In DNA form, the CDR3 reads TGCAGTGCTCAGGGACAAGAGACCCAGTACTTC. Protein product: CSAQGQETQYF.